Following are 8 T cell receptor beta chains from one sample sequenced in a study of blood T cell repertoires in COVID-19. The protocol was immunoSEQ multiplex PCR, while the TCRdb copy is restricted to in-frame clones and leaves out a portion. The data show about 170,000 clones, 70% to 85% seen once. The sequenced sample was peripheral blood. These TCRs come from a middle-aged woman with COVID-19, enrolled during active disease.

The chain is built from TRBV9 and TRBJ2-5; D is undetermined. Looked up from germline, CDR1 is SGDLS and CDR2 is YYNGEE. V was pared by 2 bases and J by 3 bases, with 5 bases between. The CDR3 loop spans 12 amino acids. The CDR3 loop is CASSVGEETQYF. CDR3 DNA sequence: TGTGCCAGCAGCGTCGGTGAAGAGACCCAGTACTTC.

The rearrangement uses TRBV3-1 (or the pseudogene TRBV3-2) and TRBJ2-5; no clear D. V was trimmed by 2 bases and J by 5 bases, leaving 12 bases between them. The CDR3 sequence is 14 residues long. Germline V lookup: CDR1 LGHDT, CDR2 YNNKEL (reference sequence). This CDR3 is CASSQRGRRETQYF. Written as DNA, the CDR3 is TGTGCCAGCAGCCAAAGAGGCCGGCGGGAGACCCAGTACTTC.

The rearrangement uses TRBV30 and TRBJ2-4; TRBD1 matches at 9 bases. CDR3 length: 13 amino acids. Germline CDR1 reads GTSNPN; CDR2 reads SVGIG (reference sequence). With V trimmed by 4 bases and J by 5 bases, 3 bases remained unmatched. DNA of the CDR3: TGTGCCTGGAACAGGGGGCGGGAAAACATTCAGTACTTC. Its translation: CAWNRGRENIQYF.

This chain uses TRBV28 with TRBJ1-2; D possibly corresponds to TRBD1 (6 bases). The CDR3 consists of 14 residues. The V gene lost 3 bases and the J gene lost 2 bases, with 10 bases spanning the gap. In germline, CDR1 is MDHEN, CDR2 SYDVKM. CDR3 DNA: TGTGCCAGCAGTTTGAGAGGGGGAAACTATGGCTACACCTTC. Encoded protein: CASSLRGGNYGYTF.

Regarding this clone: A junction boundary mismatches the germline segment, possibly from a read error. The gene calls are TRBV6-4 and TRBJ2-1; D is undetermined. CDR1 and CDR2 (germline): MRHNA, SNTAGT. CDR3 size: 15 residues. The DNA of the CDR3 is TGTGCCAGCAGTCTCGTCAAGACCAACTACCATGAGCAGTTCTTC. This encodes CASSLVKTNYHEQFF.

This clone came up many times. The gene calls are TRBV5-8 and TRBJ2-2; 7 bases map to TRBD2. The CDR3 covers 13 residues. Germline-derived CDR1 and CDR2 are SGHTS and YDEGEE. V shed 3 bases, J shed 5 bases, and the junction held 1 base outside the gene matches. Here the CDR3 reads CASSWGGTGELFF. CDR3 nucleotides: TGTGCCAGCAGCTGGGGAGGGACCGGGGAGCTGTTTTTT.

V and J are TRBV2 and TRBJ2-5; 7 bases map to TRBD2. CDR3 length: 13 residues. The V gene end was trimmed by 4 bases and the J gene end by 2 bases; junction bases not matched to a gene: 1. Germline values: CDR1 SNHLY, CDR2 FYNNEI. CDR3 loop: CASSASGQETQYF. The CDR3 region has the DNA TGTGCCAGCAGTGCTAGCGGTCAAGAGACCCAGTACTTC.

This clone occurred a few times. V gene TRBV3-1 (or the pseudogene TRBV3-2) combines with J gene TRBJ1-3, with D perhaps matching TRBD1 (5 bases). The germline gives CDR1 LGHDT, CDR2 YNNKEL (reference sequence). V lost 1 base to trimming and J lost 3 bases, with 19 bases between them. The CDR3 runs 18 residues. The CDR3 reads CASSQVTGDLSNGNTIYF. The CDR3 DNA is TGTGCCAGCAGCCAAGTCACAGGTGACCTGTCTAATGGAAACACCATATATTTT.